This TCR beta chain was recorded in a study of human T cells and chemical hapten exposure. Study outcomes and limitations: No shift was seen in TCRs above 1 in 1000 frequency with DPC sensitization.

Remarks on this clonotype: Its antigen is unknown.

Time point of the sample: pre-sensitization, week 0. Treatment indicated: therapeutic diphenylcyclopropenone sensitization with weekly scalp DPC. In every case, blood was obtained before the patch test was applied. Extraction of total RNA was performed on unfractionated whole blood. Each CDR3 protein is one row after TCRdb ran MiXCR on the RACE reads. The repertoire holds over 300,000 distinct CDR3 sequences, about 5.1% seen once, with around 2.6% in the top ten. V was clipped by 4 bases and J by 8 bases, with 14 bases between them. This CDR3 region has 14 residues. Germline lookup yields CDR1 ENHRY and CDR2 SYGVKD.

The sequence was obtained from a woman between 50 and 59 years old with alopecia areata. Some clones in this sample may be carry-over from other donors' samples. The rearrangement uses TRBV10-3 and TRBJ1-4; D might be TRBD1 (6 bases). This specimen was whole blood, taken in connection with sensitization to the hapten diphenylcyclopropenone (DPC). CDR3 residues: CAISAEGEREKLFF. The DNA of the CDR3 is TGTGCCATCAGTGCGGAGGGGGAGAGGGAAAAACTGTTTTTT.